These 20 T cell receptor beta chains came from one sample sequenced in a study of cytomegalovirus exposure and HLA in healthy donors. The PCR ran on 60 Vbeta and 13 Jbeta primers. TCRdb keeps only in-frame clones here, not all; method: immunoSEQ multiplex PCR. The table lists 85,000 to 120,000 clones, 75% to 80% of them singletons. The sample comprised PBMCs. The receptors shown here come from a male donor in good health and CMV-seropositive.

This chain's CDR3 is CASSEARGIGIEKLFF. CDR3 nucleotide sequence: TGTGCCAGCAGTGAAGCCAGGGGGATCGGAATTGAAAAACTGTTTTTT. The rearrangement uses TRBV2 and TRBJ1-4, with TRBD1 matching over 7 bases. The germline gives CDR1 SNHLY, CDR2 FYNNEI. Unmatched junction bases numbered 8, after V lost 0 bases and J lost 7 bases. The CDR3 loop spans 16 amino acids.

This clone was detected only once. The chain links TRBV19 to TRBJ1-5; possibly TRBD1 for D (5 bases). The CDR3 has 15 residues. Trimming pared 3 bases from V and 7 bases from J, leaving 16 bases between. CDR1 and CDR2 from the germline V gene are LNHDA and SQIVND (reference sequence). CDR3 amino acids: CASSMGGAVGQPQHF. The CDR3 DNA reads TGTGCCAGTAGTATGGGGGGAGCGGTGGGGCAGCCCCAGCATTTT.

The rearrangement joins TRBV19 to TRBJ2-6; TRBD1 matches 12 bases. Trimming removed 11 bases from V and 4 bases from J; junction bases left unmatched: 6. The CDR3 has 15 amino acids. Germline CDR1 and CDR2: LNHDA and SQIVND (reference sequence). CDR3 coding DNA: TGTGCCTCCGGGACAGGGGGCACCGGGGCCAACGTCCTGACTTTC. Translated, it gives CASGTGGTGANVLTF.

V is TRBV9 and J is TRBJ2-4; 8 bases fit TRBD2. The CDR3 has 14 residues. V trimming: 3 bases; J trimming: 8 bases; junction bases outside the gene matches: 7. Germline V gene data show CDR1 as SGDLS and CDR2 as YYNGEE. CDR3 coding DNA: TGTGCCAGCAGCGCAAGGACTAGCTGGGACATTCAGTACTTC. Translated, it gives CASSARTSWDIQYF.

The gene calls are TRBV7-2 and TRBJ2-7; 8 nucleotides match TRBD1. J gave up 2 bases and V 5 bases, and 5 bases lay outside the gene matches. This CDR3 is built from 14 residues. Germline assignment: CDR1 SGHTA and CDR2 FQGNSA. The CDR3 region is CASSQTGAPYEQYF. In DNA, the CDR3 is TGTGCCAGCAGCCAGACAGGGGCCCCCTACGAGCAGTACTTC.

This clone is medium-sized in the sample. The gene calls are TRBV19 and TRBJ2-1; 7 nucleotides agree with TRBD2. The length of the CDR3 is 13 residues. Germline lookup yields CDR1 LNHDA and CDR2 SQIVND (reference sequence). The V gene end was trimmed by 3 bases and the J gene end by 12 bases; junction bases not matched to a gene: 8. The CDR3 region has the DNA TGTGCCAGTAGTATCCCCGGGGAGGGTAGGCAGTTCTTC. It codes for CASSIPGEGRQFF. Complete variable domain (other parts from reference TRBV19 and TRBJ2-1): DGGITQSPKYLFRKEGQNVTLSCEQNLNHDAMYWYRQDPGQGLRLIYYSQIVNDFQKGDIAEGYSVSREKKESFPLTVTSAQKNPTAFYLCASSIPGEGRQFFGPGTRLTVL.

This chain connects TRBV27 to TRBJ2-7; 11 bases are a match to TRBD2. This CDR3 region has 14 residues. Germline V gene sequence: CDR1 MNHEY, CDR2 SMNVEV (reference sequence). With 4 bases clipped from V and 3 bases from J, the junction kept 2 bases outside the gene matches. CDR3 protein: CASSSLAGDYEQYF. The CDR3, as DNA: TGTGCCAGCAGTTCACTAGCGGGAGACTACGAGCAGTACTTC.

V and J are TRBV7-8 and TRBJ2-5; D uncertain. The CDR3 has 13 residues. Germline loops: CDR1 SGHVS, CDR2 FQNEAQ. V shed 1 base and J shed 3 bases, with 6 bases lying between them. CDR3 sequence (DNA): TGTGCCAGCAGCTTAGTAGTGAAAGAGACCCAGTACTTC. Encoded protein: CASSLVVKETQYF.

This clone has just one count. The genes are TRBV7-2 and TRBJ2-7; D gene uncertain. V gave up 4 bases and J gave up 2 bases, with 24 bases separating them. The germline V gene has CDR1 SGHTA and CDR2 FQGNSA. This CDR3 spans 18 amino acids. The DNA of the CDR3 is TGTGCCAGCAGCTCAAAAGAAGGCCAAACGACAAACCCCTACGAGCAGTACTTC. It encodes CASSSKEGQTTNPYEQYF.

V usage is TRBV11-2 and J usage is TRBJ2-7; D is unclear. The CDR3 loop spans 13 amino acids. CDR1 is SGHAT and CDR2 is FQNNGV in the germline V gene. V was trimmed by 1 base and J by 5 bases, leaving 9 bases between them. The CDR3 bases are TGTGCCAGCAGCTTAGTTCCGGGTAACGAGCAGTACTTC. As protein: CASSLVPGNEQYF.

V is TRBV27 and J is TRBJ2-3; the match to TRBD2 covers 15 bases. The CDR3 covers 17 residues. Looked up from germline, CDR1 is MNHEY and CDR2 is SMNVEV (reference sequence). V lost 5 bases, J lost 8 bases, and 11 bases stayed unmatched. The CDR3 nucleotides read TGTGCCAGCAGTCCATGGACTAGCGGGAGGGACACGGGTACGCAGTATTTT. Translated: CASSPWTSGRDTGTQYF.

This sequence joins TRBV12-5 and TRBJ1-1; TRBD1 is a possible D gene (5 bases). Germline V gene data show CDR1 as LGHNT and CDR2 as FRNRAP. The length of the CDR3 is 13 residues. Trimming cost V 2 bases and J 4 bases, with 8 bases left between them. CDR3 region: CASGLRGFTEAFF. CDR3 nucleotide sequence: TGTGCTAGTGGTTTGAGGGGTTTCACTGAAGCTTTCTTT. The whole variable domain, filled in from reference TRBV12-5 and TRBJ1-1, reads DARVTQTPRHKVTEMGQEVTMRCQPILGHNTVFWYRQTMMQGLELLAYFRNRAPLDDSGMPKDRFSAEMPDATLATLKIQPSEPRDSAVYFCASGLRGFTEAFFGQGTRLTVV.

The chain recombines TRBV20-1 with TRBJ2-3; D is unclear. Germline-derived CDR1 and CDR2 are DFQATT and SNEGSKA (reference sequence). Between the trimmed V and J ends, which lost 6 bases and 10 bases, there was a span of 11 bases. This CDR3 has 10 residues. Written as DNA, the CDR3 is TGCAGTGCCAGGTGGTTTTCGCAGTATTTT. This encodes CSARWFSQYF.

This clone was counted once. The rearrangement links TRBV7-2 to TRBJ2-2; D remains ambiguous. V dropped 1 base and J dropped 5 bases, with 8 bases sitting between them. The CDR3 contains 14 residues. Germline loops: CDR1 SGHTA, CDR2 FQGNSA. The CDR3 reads CASSLGLSTGELFF. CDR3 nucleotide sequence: TGTGCCAGCAGCTTAGGACTGTCTACCGGGGAGCTGTTTTTT.

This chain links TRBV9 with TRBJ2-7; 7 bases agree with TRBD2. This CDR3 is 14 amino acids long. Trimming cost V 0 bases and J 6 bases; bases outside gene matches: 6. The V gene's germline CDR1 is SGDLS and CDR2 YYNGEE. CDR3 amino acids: CASSVAEGTIEQYF. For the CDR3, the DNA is TGTGCCAGCAGCGTAGCGGAGGGGACTATCGAGCAGTACTTC.

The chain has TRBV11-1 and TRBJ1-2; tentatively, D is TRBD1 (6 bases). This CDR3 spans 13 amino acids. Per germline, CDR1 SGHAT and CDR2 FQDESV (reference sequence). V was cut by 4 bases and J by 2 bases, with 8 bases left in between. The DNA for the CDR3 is TGTGCCAGCAGCTCGAGGGGGAACTATGGCTACACCTTC. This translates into CASSSRGNYGYTF.

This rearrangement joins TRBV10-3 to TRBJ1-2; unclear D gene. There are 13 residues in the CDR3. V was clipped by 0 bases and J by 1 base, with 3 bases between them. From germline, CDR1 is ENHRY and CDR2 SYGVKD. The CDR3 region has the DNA TGTGCCATCAGTGAGTCATATAACTATGGCTACACCTTC. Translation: CAISESYNYGYTF.

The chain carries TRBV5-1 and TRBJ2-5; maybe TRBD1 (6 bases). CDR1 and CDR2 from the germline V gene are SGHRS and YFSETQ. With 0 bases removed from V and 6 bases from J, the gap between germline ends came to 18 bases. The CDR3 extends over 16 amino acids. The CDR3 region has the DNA TGCGCCAGCAGCTTGGTTTTTTGGGGGCGCAGAAAGACCCAGTACTTC. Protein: CASSLVFWGRRKTQYF.

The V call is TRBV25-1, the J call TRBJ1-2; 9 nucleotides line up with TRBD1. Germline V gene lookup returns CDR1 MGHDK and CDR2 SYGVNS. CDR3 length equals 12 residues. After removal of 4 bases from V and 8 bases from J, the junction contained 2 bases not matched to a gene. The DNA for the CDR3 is TGTGCCAGCAGTGGGGACAGGGTAGGCTACACCTTC. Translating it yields CASSGDRVGYTF.

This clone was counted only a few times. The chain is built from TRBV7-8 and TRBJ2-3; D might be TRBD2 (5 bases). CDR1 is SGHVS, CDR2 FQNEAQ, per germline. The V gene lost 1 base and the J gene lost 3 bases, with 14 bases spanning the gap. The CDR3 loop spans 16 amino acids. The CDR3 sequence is CASSLGSLAATDTQYF. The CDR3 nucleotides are TGTGCCAGCAGCTTAGGGTCCCTAGCCGCGACAGATACGCAGTATTTT.